The 25 T cell receptor beta chains below were found in one sample sequenced in a study of regulatory T cells in long-lasting Graves disease. The TCR beta library used iRepertoire HTBI primers with Arm-PCR amplification of CDR3. TCRdb itself ran the multiplex PCR reads through MiXCR, one entry per CDR3 protein. Of a few hundred thousand distinct CDR3 sequences in the sample, about a quarter were seen once. Time point in this sample: persistent/refractory GD, antithyroid drugs over 5 years with positive TRAb. The authors made the TCR library using RNA they extracted from PBMCs. The sample consisted of peripheral blood mononuclear cells (PBMCs), taken when the disease was refractory, from a patient treated with antithyroid drugs. The receptors stem from a female donor with Graves disease.

J is TRBJ2-3 and V is TRBV15; no definite D call. This CDR3 is 14 amino acids long. Germline CDR1 and CDR2: LNHNV and YYDKDF (reference sequence). The ends were cut back, 1 base at V and 3 bases at J, with 8 bases in the middle. CDR3: CATSRGTSTDTQYF. The CDR3 nucleotides read TGTGCCACCAGCAGAGGAACATCGACAGATACGCAGTATTTT.

Only a few counts were recorded for this clonotype. The rearrangement uses TRBV13 and TRBJ1-5; perhaps TRBD1 as D (5 bases). CDR1 is PRHDT, CDR2 FYEKMQ, per germline (reference sequence). This CDR3 has 16 residues. Trimming cost V 3 bases and J 5 bases, with 17 bases left between them. CDR3 bases: TGTGCCAGCAGCTTCTTTAGTCCGGCAGGGCATCAGCCCCAGCATTTT. As protein: CASSFFSPAGHQPQHF.

V is TRBV20-1 and J is TRBJ2-7, with 10 bases aligning to TRBD2. The CDR3 sequence is 15 residues long. The V segment lost 0 bases and the J segment 4 bases; nucleotides outside the gene matches: 6. Germline CDR1 DFQATT, CDR2 SNEGSKA (reference sequence). This chain's CDR3 is CSARESGRASYEQYF. Written as DNA, the CDR3 is TGCAGTGCTAGAGAGAGCGGGAGGGCTTCTTACGAGCAGTACTTC.

This clonotype has only a few counts. One end of the junction is discordant with germline, which a read error may explain. The chain is built from TRBV9 and TRBJ2-5; no clear D gene. This CDR3 comprises 14 residues. Germline V gives CDR1 SGDLS, CDR2 YYNGEE. DNA of the CDR3: TGTGCCAGCAGCGTAGCACAGTACCAAGAGACCCAGGACTTC. Amino acid sequence: CASSVAQYQETQDF.

The chain is built from TRBV6-5 and TRBJ1-6; the D is unclear. Germline V gene sequence: CDR1 MNHEY, CDR2 SVGAGI. CDR3 size: 14 residues. V was pared by 2 bases and J by 10 bases, with 12 bases between. As DNA, the CDR3 is TGTGCCAGCAGTTACGAGGGAGGAAAATCACCCCTCCACTTT. It yields the protein CASSYEGGKSPLHF.

The chain uses TRBV5-5 and TRBJ2-2; D ambiguous. The CDR3 is 13 amino acids. The germline gives CDR1 SGHKS, CDR2 YYEKEE (reference sequence). With 4 bases removed from V and 15 bases from J, the gap between germline ends came to 19 bases. The CDR3 here is CASSDLLGVRMFF. CDR3 nucleotides: TGTGCCAGCAGCGACCTTCTTGGGGTTAGGATGTTTTTT.

The CDR3 DNA is TGCAGCGTTCTAGAAGCGGGAGGGATGTTTGAGACCCAGTACTTC. This translates into CSVLEAGGMFETQYF. The chain links TRBV29-1 to TRBJ2-5; TRBD2 aligns across 10 bases. J gave up 5 bases and V 5 bases, and 11 bases lay outside the gene matches. The CDR3 covers 15 residues. The germline CDR1 and CDR2 sequences are SQVTM and ANQGSEA.

This clonotype has more than one count but fewer than ten. The chain couples TRBV25-1 to TRBJ2-1; no definite D call. The ends were cut back, 4 bases at V and 0 bases at J, with 7 bases in the middle. Germline V CDR1 and CDR2: MGHDK, SYGVNS. The CDR3 consists of 14 residues. The CDR3 loop is CASSGQSSYNEQFF. The CDR3 DNA reads TGTGCCAGCAGTGGGCAGAGCTCCTACAATGAGCAGTTCTTC.

As to this clonotype: Possible read error: a much larger clone is one base away. The chain has TRBV20-1 and TRBJ2-7, with D unresolved. The germline V gene encodes CDR1 DFQATT and CDR2 SNEGSKA (reference sequence). The CDR3 has 13 amino acids. The V end was cut by 6 bases, the J end by 9 bases, with 21 bases between. The CDR3 loop reads CSARTLQVGGQYF. For the CDR3, the DNA is TGCAGTGCCCGCACCCTACAAGTCGGCGGGCAGTACTTC.

This clonotype was recorded a few times. The rearrangement uses TRBV6-5 and TRBJ2-5; no clear D gene. The DNA matches TRBJ2-7 better at its end, which makes the J call doubtful. This CDR3 region has 14 residues. The V gene's germline CDR1 is MNHEY and CDR2 SVGAGI. The CDR3 loop is CASSYSIRSYEQYF. The CDR3 nucleotides are TGTGCCAGCAGTTACTCGATTAGATCCTACGAGCAGTACTTC.

The CDR3 DNA reads as TGTGCCAGTAGTATAGGAGGGGCGCGGACTGAAGCTTTCTTT. It is translated as CASSIGGARTEAFF. This chain connects TRBV19 to TRBJ1-1; D possibly corresponds to TRBD1 (5 bases). There are 14 residues in the CDR3. Germline V lookup: CDR1 LNHDA, CDR2 SQIVND (reference sequence). V shed 1 base and J shed 5 bases, with 11 bases lying between them. Based on the CDR3 plus reference TRBV19 and TRBJ1-1, the full variable domain is DGGITQSPKYLFRKEGQNVTLSCEQNLNHDAMYWYRQDPGQGLRLIYYSQIVNDFQKGDIAEGYSVSREKKESFPLTVTSAQKNPTAFYLCASSIGGARTEAFFGQGTRLTVV.

This clonotype has more than one count but fewer than ten. J is TRBJ2-7 and V is TRBV7-2; 9 bases map to TRBD1. Germline assignment: CDR1 SGHTA and CDR2 FQGNSA. With V trimmed by 0 bases and J by 1 base, 4 bases remained unmatched. The CDR3 extends over 16 amino acids. The CDR3 here is CASSLASGQGSYEQYF. The CDR3 DNA is TGTGCCAGCAGCTTAGCATCGGGACAGGGATCCTACGAGCAGTACTTC. The complete variable domain, with remaining parts taken from reference TRBV7-2 and TRBJ2-7, reads GAGVSQSPSNKVTEKGKDVELRCDPISGHTALYWYRQSLGQGLEFLIYFQGNSAPDKSGLPSDRFSAERTGGSVSTLTIQRTQQEDSAVYLCASSLASGQGSYEQYFGPGTRLTVT.

The chain recombines TRBV12-3 or TRBV12-4 with TRBJ1-2; TRBD1 matches at 12 bases. V lost 7 bases to trimming and J lost 4 bases; unmatched junction nucleotides: 10. CDR3 length: 16 residues. In DNA, the CDR3 is TGTGCCAGCAACATAGCAGGGACAGGGGGCGGCTATGGCTACACCTTC. Amino acids: CASNIAGTGGGYGYTF.

V and J are TRBV3-1 and TRBJ2-4; D gene unclear. The CDR3 is made up of 16 amino acids. Germline CDR1 and CDR2: LGHDT and YNNKEL (reference sequence). V was shortened by 0 bases and J by 5 bases, with 14 bases between the two germline ends. CDR3 sequence: CASSQDALRSENIQYF. The CDR3 DNA sequence: TGTGCCAGCAGCCAAGATGCTCTAAGGAGCGAAAACATTCAGTACTTC. The whole variable domain, filled in from reference TRBV3-1 and TRBJ2-4, reads DTAVSQTPKYLVTQMGNDKSIKCEQNLGHDTMYWYKQDSKKFLKIMFSYNNKELIINETVPNRFSPKSPDKAHLNLHINSLELGDSAVYFCASSQDALRSENIQYFGAGTRLSVL.

This chain connects TRBV19 to TRBJ2-7; D call uncertain. CDR3 length: 12 amino acids. In germline, CDR1 is LNHDA, CDR2 SQIVND (reference sequence). V was pared by 9 bases and J by 4 bases, with 13 bases between. Here the CDR3 DNA reads TGTGCCAGCCCCTCCGTGTTGTACGAGCAGTACTTC. Its protein product is CASPSVLYEQYF.

The chain links TRBV29-1 to TRBJ2-7; D is ambiguous. The CDR3 extends over 11 amino acids. Germline V gives CDR1 SQVTM, CDR2 ANQGSEA. V lost 6 bases to trimming and J lost 4 bases, with 10 bases between them. CDR3 residues: CSVNYQYEQYF. In DNA form, the CDR3 reads TGCAGCGTCAACTACCAATACGAGCAGTACTTC.

The genes are TRBV7-3 and TRBJ2-2, with 8 bases matching TRBD2. This CDR3 has 16 amino acids. V shed 2 bases and J 2 bases; nucleotides not matched to a gene: 4. Looked up from germline, CDR1 is SGHTA and CDR2 is FQGTGA. CDR3 DNA: TGTGCCAGCAGCTTACAGCTAGCGGGTAACACCGGGGAGCTGTTTTTT. It yields the protein CASSLQLAGNTGELFF.

This clonotype came up once. Germline is not matched at one junction end, which may reflect a read error. The J gene is TRBJ2-7, the V gene TRBV7-2, with 8 bases matching TRBD2. The CDR3 sequence is 16 residues long. CDR1 and CDR2 from the germline V gene are SGHTA and FQGNSA. The chain's CDR3 is CASSQFRTSLRDEQYF. CDR3 DNA: TGCGCCAGCAGCCAATTCCGGACTAGCCTCAGAGACGAGCAGTACTTC. The full variable domain, completed using reference TRBV7-2 and TRBJ2-7, is GAGVSQSPSNKVTEKGKDVELRCDPISGHTALYWYRQSLGQGLEFLIYFQGNSAPDKSGLPSDRFSAERTGGSVSTLTIQRTQQEDSAVYLCASSQFRTSLRDEQYFGPGTRLTVT.

The chain links TRBV2 to TRBJ1-5; 10 bases fit TRBD1. From germline, CDR1 is SNHLY and CDR2 FYNNEI. The CDR3 extends over 14 amino acids. The J segment lost 8 bases and the V segment lost 6 bases, leaving 7 bases of the junction unmatched. CDR3 sequence (DNA): TGTGCCAGCAGCCGACAGGGGGCAGGTGAGCCCCAGCATTTT. It codes for CASSRQGAGEPQHF.

In its sample, this clonotype was seen a few times. This rearrangement joins TRBV5-1 to TRBJ1-1, with a possible D match to TRBD1 (5 bases). Trimming removed 7 bases from V and 3 bases from J, with 16 bases in between. The CDR3 totals 14 residues. Germline values: CDR1 SGHRS, CDR2 YFSETQ. CDR3 sequence (DNA): TGCGCCAGCGGACGCGGAGGAGGGGACACTGAAGCTTTCTTT. Its translation: CASGRGGGDTEAFF.

V and J are TRBV30 and TRBJ2-1; the D gene is possibly TRBD1 (5 bases). This CDR3 has 13 amino acids. Trimming shortened V by 0 bases and J by 5 bases, and 8 bases separated the two germline ends. The germline V gene has CDR1 GTSNPN and CDR2 SVGIG (reference sequence). The CDR3, as DNA: TGTGCCTGGAGTGTGGGGCATAACAATGAGCAGTTCTTC. Translation gives CAWSVGHNNEQFF. The full variable domain, rest sourced from reference TRBV30 and TRBJ2-1, is SQTIHQWPATLVQPVGSPLSLECTVEGTSNPNLYWYRQAAGRGLQLLFYSVGIGQISSEVPQNLSASRPQDRQFILSSKKLLLSDSGFYLCAWSVGHNNEQFFGPGTRLTVL.

The V call is TRBV5-1, the J call TRBJ1-1, with D perhaps matching TRBD1 (5 bases). CDR1 is SGHRS, CDR2 YFSETQ, per germline. The length of the CDR3 is 17 residues. The germline V and J ends were trimmed by 1 base and 1 base, with 17 bases remaining between them. CDR3 in amino acids: CASSLPHGGNRNTEAFF. The CDR3 DNA is TGCGCCAGCAGCTTGCCCCATGGGGGAAATAGGAACACTGAAGCTTTCTTT.

The V call is TRBV4-1, the J call TRBJ2-4; 8 nucleotides agree with TRBD1. The CDR3 loop spans 18 amino acids. V shed 0 bases and J 11 bases; nucleotides not matched to a gene: 18. Germline V CDR1 and CDR2: MGHRA, YSYEKL. In DNA form, the CDR3 reads TGCGCCAGCAGCCAAGAAAGATCCGTCGTCAGGGGGCTTAGGGTTCAGTACTTC. The encoded protein is CASSQERSVVRGLRVQYF.

Only one count was recorded for this clonotype. The chain uses TRBV7-2 and TRBJ2-1; D perhaps matches TRBD2 (6 bases). CDR1 SGHTA and CDR2 FQGNSA come from the germline V gene. The CDR3 loop spans 15 amino acids. With 5 bases removed from V and 0 bases from J, the gap between germline ends came to 11 bases. CDR3 sequence (DNA): TGTGCCAGCAGCAGGGACGGGAGCTCCTACAATGAGCAGTTCTTC. It encodes CASSRDGSSYNEQFF.

This clonotype was seen a few times. The chain couples TRBV7-8 to TRBJ2-2; TRBD2 matches at 11 bases. CDR3 size: 18 residues. With 1 base clipped from V and 6 bases from J, the junction kept 10 bases outside the gene matches. Germline lookup yields CDR1 SGHVS and CDR2 FQNEAQ. For the CDR3, the DNA is TGTGCCAGCAGCTTAGGTGGTCATAGCGGGAGGGCCGCCGGGGAGCTGTTTTTT. This encodes CASSLGGHSGRAAGELFF. The full variable domain, rest sourced from reference TRBV7-8 and TRBJ2-2, is GAGVSQSPRYKVAKRGQDVALRCDPISGHVSLFWYQQALGQGPEFLTYFQNEAQLDKSGLPSDRFFAERPEGSVSTLKIQRTQQEDSAVYLCASSLGGHSGRAAGELFFGEGSRLTVL.